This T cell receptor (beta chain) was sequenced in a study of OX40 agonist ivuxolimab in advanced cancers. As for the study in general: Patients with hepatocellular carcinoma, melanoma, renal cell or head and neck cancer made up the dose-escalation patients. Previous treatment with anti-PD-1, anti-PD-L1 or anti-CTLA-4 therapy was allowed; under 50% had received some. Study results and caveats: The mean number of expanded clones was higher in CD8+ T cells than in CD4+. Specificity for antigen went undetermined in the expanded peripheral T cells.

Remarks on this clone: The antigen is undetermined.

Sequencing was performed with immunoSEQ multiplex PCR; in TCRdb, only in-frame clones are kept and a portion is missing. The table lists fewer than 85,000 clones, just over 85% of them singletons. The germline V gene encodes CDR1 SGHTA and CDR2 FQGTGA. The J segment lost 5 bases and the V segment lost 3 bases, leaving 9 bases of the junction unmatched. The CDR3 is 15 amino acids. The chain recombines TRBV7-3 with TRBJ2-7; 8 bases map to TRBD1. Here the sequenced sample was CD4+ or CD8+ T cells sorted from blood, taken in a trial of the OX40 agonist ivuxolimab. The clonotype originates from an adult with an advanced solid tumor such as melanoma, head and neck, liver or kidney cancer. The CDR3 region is CASSFFDRGRDEQYF. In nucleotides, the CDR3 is TGTGCCAGCAGCTTCTTCGACAGGGGCAGGGACGAGCAGTACTTC.